This T cell receptor (beta chain) was profiled in a study of shared T cell receptors in the human thymus (dated by TCRdb to the early 2020s). For the study in its entirety: The study examined how the human thymus generates shared, self-reactive T-cell receptor alpha chains.

V drops 5 bases and J drops 9 bases, leaving 20 bases in between. Taken from cysteine to phenylalanine, the CDR3 has 15 residues. Only CDR3 DNA is held: 45 bases, read in frame from base 1. For CDR1 and CDR2, the germline V gene (reference sequence) lists LNHDA and SQIVND. Libraries were made using the immunoSEQ multiplex PCR assay. Here the immuneACCESS table is served through TCRdb, limited to in-frame sequences with V and J called. Missing clones are a known gap in these copies; in checked studies unresolved V genes cover under half, and the rest lacks a known reason. Across this sample there are a few hundred thousand clones, with more than 85% seen only once. The top ten constitute 0.015% to 0.02% of the sample. Remarks on this clone: It lacks a known antigen. No qualities accompany the bases; no much larger clone lies one base away.

The sequenced sample consisted of thymocytes. The chain uses TRBV19 and TRBJ2-1; TRBD2 is perhaps the D gene, given 7 matching bases. The clonotype originates from a human donor. The encoded CDR3 is CASSSRLAEGGEQFF. The sequence in DNA is TGTGCCAGTAGTTCCCGACTAGCCGAGGGGGGTGAGCAGTTCTTC.